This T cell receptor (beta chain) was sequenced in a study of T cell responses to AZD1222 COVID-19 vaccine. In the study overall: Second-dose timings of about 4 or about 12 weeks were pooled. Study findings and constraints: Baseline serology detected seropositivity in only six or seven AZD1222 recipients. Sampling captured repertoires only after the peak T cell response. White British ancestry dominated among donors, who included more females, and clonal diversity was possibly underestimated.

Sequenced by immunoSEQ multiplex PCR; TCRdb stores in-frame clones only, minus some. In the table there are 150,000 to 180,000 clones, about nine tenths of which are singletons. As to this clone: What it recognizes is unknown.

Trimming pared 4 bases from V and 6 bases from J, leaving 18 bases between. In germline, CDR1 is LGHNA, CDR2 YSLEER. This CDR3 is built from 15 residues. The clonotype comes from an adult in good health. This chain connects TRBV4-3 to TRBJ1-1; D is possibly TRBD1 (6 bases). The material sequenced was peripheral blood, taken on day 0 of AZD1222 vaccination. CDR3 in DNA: TGCGCCAGCAGCCCCGGGGGGGGCGTCAGCCCTGAAGCTTTCTTT. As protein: CASSPGGGVSPEAFF.